This T cell receptor beta chain was sequenced in a study of shared clonotypes between healthy human individuals. Points from the study as a whole: Some clonotypes were shared by all four sorted-subset donors, while others were not shared. The non-shared ones had lower generation probabilities than the shared ones. Clonotype sharing across a few donors was observed for 4% to 5.5% of naive CD4 clonotypes.

Per sorted-subset replicate PCR, input was about 180 ng DNA, representing roughly 28,000 T cell genomes. Original handling: Filtering was not the same, since immunoSEQ gave junction-only sequences without quality scores. The table came from immunoSEQ multiplex PCR; TCRdb's copy has only in-frame clones and leaves some out. V and J calls plus clone size are reproduced from that table; the DNA served to infer D and trimming. The sample lists millions of clones; approximately 94% were seen once. Germline CDR1 SQVTM, CDR2 ANQGSEA. The ends lost 6 bases at V and 2 bases at J; junction bases unmatched: 11. The CDR3 is made up of 17 amino acids. As to this clone: Its antigen is undetermined.

The TCR sequence derives from a man younger than 30 in good health. The chain has TRBV29-1 and TRBJ1-5; 12 bases match TRBD1. Sequenced material: naive CD4+ T cells sorted from blood. Subset indicated: CD45RA+ positively selected. CDR3 coding DNA: TGCAGCGTCTCCGGGACAGGGGGCGCTGAGGGCAATCAGCCCCAGCATTTT. Amino acid sequence: CSVSGTGGAEGNQPQHF.